Listed here are 8 T cell receptor beta chains from one sample, sequenced in a study of monozygotic twins with inflammatory bowel disease. TCRdb reprocessed the 5' RACE reads, keeping one entry per CDR3 protein, no DNA. Its listing shows some 200,000 distinct CDR3 sequences. Material for sequencing was blood. The receptors originated from a human donor with ulcerative colitis or Crohn's disease, or a healthy co-twin of an affected twin (not recorded which).

This rearrangement joins TRBV12-3 or TRBV12-4 to TRBJ1-5. This CDR3 is 18 amino acids long. The chain's CDR3 is CASSSFPRRHDSNQPQHF.

V is TRBV20-1 and J is TRBJ2-7. Germline V gene data show CDR1 as DFQATT and CDR2 as SNEGSKA (reference sequence). The CDR3 contains 14 residues. CDR3 in amino acids: CSARDKTSSYEQYF.

The chain links TRBV9 to TRBJ2-5; TCRdb lists TRBD2, though no DNA is available to test this call. Germline loops: CDR1 SGDLS, CDR2 YYNGEE. The CDR3 totals 17 residues. This CDR3 is CASSVAKSGGTQETQYF.

This chain uses TRBV5-1 with TRBJ2-2. Germline loops: CDR1 SGHRS, CDR2 YFSETQ. The CDR3 consists of 15 residues. The CDR3: CASSLEGSDTGELFF.

The rearrangement joins TRBV6-1 to TRBJ2-4; the TCRdb D gene call, TRBD1, has no DNA to confirm it. The germline V gene has CDR1 MNHNS and CDR2 SASEGT. The CDR3 length is 14 residues. The CDR3 here is CASRPRQAANIQYF.

The V call is TRBV6-1, the J call TRBJ2-2; TCRdb picks TRBD1, but there is no DNA to check that call. Germline V lookup: CDR1 MNHNS, CDR2 SASEGT. This CDR3 has 17 amino acids. The CDR3 here is CASSALISTGSTGELFF.

The chain couples TRBV6-1 to TRBJ2-1; TCRdb calls TRBD1, which cannot be checked without DNA. CDR1 and CDR2 (germline): MNHNS, SASEGT. This CDR3 comprises 18 residues. The CDR3 sequence is CASKDRGPSGVTYNEQFF.

The chain is built from TRBV5-1 and TRBJ1-1; the D call from TCRdb, TRBD1, cannot be confirmed without DNA. The CDR3 extends over 14 amino acids. Germline assignment: CDR1 SGHRS and CDR2 YFSETQ. CDR3 residues: CASSASTGSTEAFF.